Listed here is a single T cell receptor (beta chain). Its antigen is still unknown. There are 17 residues in the CDR3. From germline, CDR1 is LGHNT and CDR2 FRNRAP. V trimming: 0 bases; J trimming: 5 bases; junction bases outside the gene matches: 7. Every immunoSEQ plate was one replicate of a subset's evenly spread DNA. In the original processing: As immunoSEQ supplied junction-only sequences (without quality scores), filtering differed. Measured with immunoSEQ multiplex PCR; TCRdb has only the in-frame clones, and not every one. From that table come the V and J calls and clone size; the DNA was used to work out D and trimming. The sample has 2,500,000 or so clones; roughly 92% are singletons. These data originate in a study of shared clonotypes between healthy human individuals. Across the whole study: Researchers drew samples from two women and three men aged 18 to 49. Findings and caveats of the study: Relative to memory subsets, naive subsets generally showed larger estimated richness.

What was sequenced was naive CD4+ T cells sorted from blood. As to subset: CD45RA+ positively selected. V is TRBV12-5 and J is TRBJ2-2; TRBD1 agrees at 9 bases. The receptor was isolated from a man aged 18 to 29 in good health. CDR3 in DNA: TGTGCTAGTGGTTTGGTCCTGACAGGGGGAGGAACCGGGGAGCTGTTTTTT. Amino acid sequence: CASGLVLTGGGTGELFF.